Given below is one T cell receptor beta chain in context. Its antigen is unknown. A junction boundary mismatches the germline segment, possibly from a read error. This sample stems from a study of T cells in Graves' hyperthyroidism and ophthalmopathy. Across the study: At initial diagnosis, before any treatment had begun, peripheral blood was obtained.

Germline CDR1 reads MGHRA; CDR2 reads YSYEKL. The CDR3 extends over 15 amino acids. Whole-study findings and limits: It was a median around 6 months before onset that the model predicted ophthalmopathy.

Each diagnosis was grounded in clinical symptoms, serum thyroxine and TRAb, thyroid ultrasound, and orbital computed tomography. The source of the PBMCs was more than 9.5 ml of fresh peripheral blood. Authors of the study amplified TCR beta CDR3 regions from RNA transcripts. The HTBI set primed first-round TCR CDR3 RT-PCR. TCRdb used MiXCR to reprocess the multiplex PCR reads, holding one entry per CDR3 protein. The repertoire holds 530,000 or so distinct CDR3 sequences, with about a sixth as singletons. The sequenced sample was blood. This TCR was sampled from a woman between 18 and 29 years old with Graves' ophthalmopathy. The chain couples TRBV4-1 to TRBJ2-1; 7 bases align to TRBD1. CDR3 loop: CASSQDYKGADEQSF. Written as DNA, the CDR3 is TGCGCCAGCAGCCAAGATTATAAGGGGGCGGATGAGCAGTCCTTC.